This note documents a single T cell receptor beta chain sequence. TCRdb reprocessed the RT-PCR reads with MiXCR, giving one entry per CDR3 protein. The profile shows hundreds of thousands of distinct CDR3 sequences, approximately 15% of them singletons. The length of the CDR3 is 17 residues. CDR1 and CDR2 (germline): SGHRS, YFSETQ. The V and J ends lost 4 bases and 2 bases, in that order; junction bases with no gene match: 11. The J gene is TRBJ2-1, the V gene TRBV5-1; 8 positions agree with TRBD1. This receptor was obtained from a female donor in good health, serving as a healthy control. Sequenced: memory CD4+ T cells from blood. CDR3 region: CASSTSGGGVAYNEQFF. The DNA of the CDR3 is TGCGCCAGCAGCACCTCAGGGGGCGGGGTTGCCTACAATGAGCAGTTCTTC.